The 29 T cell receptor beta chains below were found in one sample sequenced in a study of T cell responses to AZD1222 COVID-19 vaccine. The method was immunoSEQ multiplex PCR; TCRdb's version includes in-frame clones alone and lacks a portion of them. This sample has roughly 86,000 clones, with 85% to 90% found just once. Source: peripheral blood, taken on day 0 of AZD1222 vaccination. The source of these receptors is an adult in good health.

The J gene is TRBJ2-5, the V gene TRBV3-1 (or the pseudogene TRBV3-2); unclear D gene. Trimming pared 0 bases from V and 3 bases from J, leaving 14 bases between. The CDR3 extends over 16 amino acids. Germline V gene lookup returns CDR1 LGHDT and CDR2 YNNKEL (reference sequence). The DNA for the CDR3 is TGTGCCAGCAGCCAAGAAAGGTCGGGCGGAGAAGAGACCCAGTACTTC. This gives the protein CASSQERSGGEETQYF.

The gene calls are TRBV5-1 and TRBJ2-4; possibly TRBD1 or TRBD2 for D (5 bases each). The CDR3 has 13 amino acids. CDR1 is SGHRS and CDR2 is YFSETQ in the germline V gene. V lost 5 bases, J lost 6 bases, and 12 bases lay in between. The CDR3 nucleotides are TGCGCCAGCAGTTCCGGGACCGTAAACATTCAGTACTTC. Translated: CASSSGTVNIQYF.

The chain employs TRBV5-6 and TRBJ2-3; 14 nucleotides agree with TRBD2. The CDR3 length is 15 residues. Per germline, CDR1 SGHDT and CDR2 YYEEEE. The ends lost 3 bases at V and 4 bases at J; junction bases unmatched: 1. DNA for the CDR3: TGTGCCAGCAGCTCGGGACTAGCGGGAGCAGATACGCAGTATTTT. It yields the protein CASSSGLAGADTQYF.

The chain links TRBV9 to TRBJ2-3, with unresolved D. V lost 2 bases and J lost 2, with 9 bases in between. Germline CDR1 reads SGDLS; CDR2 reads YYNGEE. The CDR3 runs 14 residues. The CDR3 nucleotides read TGTGCCAGCAGCGTTAGACATCACACAGATACGCAGTATTTT. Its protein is CASSVRHHTDTQYF.

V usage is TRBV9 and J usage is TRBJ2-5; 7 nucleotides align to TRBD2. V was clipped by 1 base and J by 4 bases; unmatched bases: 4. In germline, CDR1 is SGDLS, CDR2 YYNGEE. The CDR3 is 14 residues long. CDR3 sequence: CASSVTGGGETQYF. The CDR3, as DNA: TGTGCCAGCAGCGTAACGGGAGGCGGAGAGACCCAGTACTTC.

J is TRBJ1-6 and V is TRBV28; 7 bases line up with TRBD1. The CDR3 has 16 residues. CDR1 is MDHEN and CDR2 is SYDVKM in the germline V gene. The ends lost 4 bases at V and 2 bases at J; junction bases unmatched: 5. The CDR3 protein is CASSYPGGAYNSPLHF. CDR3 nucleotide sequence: TGTGCCAGCAGTTACCCAGGGGGGGCCTATAATTCACCCCTCCACTTT.

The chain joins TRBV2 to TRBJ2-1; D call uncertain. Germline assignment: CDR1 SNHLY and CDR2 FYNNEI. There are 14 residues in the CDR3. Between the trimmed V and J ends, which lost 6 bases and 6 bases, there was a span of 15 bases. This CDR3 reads CASRDGRLTNEQFF. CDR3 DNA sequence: TGTGCCAGCAGGGACGGTCGATTAACCAATGAGCAGTTCTTC. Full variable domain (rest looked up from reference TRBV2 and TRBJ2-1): EPEVTQTPSHQVTQMGQEVILRCVPISNHLYFYWYRQILGQKVEFLVSFYNNEISEKSEIFDDQFSVERPDGSNFTLKIRSTKLEDSAMYFCASRDGRLTNEQFFGPGTRLTVL.

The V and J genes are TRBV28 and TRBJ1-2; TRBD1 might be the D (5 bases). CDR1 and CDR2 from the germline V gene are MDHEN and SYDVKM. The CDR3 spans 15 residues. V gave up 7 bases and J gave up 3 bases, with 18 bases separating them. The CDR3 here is CASKIQGPPYYGYTF. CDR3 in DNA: TGTGCCAGCAAAATTCAGGGTCCTCCCTACTATGGCTACACCTTC.

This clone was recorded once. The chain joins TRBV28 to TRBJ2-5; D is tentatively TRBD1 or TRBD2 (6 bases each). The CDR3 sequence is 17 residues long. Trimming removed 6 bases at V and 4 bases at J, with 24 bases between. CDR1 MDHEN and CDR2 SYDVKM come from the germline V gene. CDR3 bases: TGTGCCAGCAGACCCGCCGGTAGCGGCCCGGGGGCAGAGACCCAGTACTTC. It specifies CASRPAGSGPGAETQYF.

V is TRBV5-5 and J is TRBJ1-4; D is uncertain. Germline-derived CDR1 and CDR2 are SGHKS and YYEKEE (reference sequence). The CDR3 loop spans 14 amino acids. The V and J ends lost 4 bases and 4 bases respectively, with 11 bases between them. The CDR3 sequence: CASSPGALNEKLFF. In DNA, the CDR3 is TGTGCCAGCAGCCCGGGTGCTCTTAATGAAAAACTGTTTTTT.

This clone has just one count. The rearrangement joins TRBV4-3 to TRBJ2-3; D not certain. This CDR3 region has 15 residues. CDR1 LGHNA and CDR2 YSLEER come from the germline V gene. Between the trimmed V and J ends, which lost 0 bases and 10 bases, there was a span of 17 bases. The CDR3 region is CASSQDSFLPGSQYF. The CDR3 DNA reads TGCGCCAGCAGCCAAGATTCTTTCCTACCAGGATCGCAGTATTTT.

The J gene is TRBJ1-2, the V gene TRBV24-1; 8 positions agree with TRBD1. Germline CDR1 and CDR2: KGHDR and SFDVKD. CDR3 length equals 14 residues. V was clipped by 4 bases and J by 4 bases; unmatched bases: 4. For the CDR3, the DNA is TGTGCCACCAGTGACACGGACAGGGCCTATGGCTACACCTTC. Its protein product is CATSDTDRAYGYTF.

This CDR3 is CATSLVAGSNYEQYF. The CDR3 DNA sequence: TGTGCCACCAGCCTTGTGGCGGGCTCTAACTACGAGCAGTACTTC. The chain combines TRBV6-2 or TRBV6-3 with TRBJ2-7; a weak D match, TRBD2 (5 bases). The germline V and J ends were trimmed by 10 bases and 3 bases, with 22 bases remaining between them. The CDR3 totals 15 residues. Germline CDR1 and CDR2: MNHEY and SVGEGT.

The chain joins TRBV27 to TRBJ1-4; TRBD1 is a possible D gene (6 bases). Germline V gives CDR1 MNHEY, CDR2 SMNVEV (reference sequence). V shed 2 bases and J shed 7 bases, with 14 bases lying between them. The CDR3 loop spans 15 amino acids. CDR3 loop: CASSLRGAFPEKLFF. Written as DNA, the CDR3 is TGTGCCAGCAGTTTAAGGGGGGCTTTCCCTGAAAAACTGTTTTTT.

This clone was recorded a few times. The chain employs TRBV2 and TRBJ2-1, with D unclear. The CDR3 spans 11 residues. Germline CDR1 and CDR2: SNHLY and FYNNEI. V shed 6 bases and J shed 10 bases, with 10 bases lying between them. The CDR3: CASSQTEEQFF. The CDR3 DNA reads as TGTGCCAGCAGCCAGACTGAGGAGCAGTTCTTC.

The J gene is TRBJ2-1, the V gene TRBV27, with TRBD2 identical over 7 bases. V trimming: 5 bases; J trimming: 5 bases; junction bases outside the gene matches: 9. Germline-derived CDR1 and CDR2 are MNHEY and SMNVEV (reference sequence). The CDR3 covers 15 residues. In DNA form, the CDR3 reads TGTGCCAGCAGTCCCGGACTAGGAGTTGACAATGAGCAGTTCTTC. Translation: CASSPGLGVDNEQFF.

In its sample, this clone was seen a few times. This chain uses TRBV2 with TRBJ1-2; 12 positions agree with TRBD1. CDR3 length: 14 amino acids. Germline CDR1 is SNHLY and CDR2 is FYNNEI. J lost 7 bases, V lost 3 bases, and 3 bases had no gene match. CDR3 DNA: TGTGCCAGCAGTGACGGGACAGGGGGCAGTGGCTACACCTTC. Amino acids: CASSDGTGGSGYTF.

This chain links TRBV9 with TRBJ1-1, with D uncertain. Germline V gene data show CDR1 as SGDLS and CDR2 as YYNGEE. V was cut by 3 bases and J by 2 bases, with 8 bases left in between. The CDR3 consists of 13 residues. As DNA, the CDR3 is TGTGCCAGCAGCGAGTCCCCTAACACTGAAGCTTTCTTT. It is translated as CASSESPNTEAFF.

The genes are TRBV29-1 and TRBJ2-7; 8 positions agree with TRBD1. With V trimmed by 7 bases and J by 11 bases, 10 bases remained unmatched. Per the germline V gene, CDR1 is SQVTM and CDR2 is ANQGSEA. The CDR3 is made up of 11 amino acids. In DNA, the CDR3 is TGCAGCGGGACATGGACGGGACAGGAGTACTTC. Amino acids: CSGTWTGQEYF.

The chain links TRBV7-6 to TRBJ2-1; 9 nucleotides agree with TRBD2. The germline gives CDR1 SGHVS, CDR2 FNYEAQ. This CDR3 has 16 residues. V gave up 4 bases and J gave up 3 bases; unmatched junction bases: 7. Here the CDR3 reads CASSYQTSGFYNEQFF. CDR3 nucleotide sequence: TGTGCCAGCAGCTACCAGACTAGCGGCTTCTACAATGAGCAGTTCTTC.

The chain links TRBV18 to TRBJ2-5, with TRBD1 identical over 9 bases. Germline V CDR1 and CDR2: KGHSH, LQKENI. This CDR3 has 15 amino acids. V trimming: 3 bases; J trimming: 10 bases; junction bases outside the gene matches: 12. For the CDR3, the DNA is TGTGCCAGCTCACCCCCCGACAGGGGGGCTGAGGTCCAGTACTTC. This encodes CASSPPDRGAEVQYF.

CDR3 sequence (DNA): TGTGCCAGCAGCTCCCCTTTGGTCACTGGCTACACCTTC. This sequence encodes CASSSPLVTGYTF. The chain employs TRBV7-9 and TRBJ1-2; no clear D gene. This CDR3 is 13 amino acids long. The V and J ends lost 4 bases and 7 bases respectively, with 13 bases between them. The V gene's germline CDR1 is SEHNR and CDR2 FQNEAQ (reference sequence).

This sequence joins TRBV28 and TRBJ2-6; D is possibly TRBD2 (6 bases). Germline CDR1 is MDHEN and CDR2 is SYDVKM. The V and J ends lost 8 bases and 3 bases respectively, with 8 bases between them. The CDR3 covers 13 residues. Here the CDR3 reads CASRGGGANVLTF. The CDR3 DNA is TGTGCCAGCCGGGGAGGTGGGGCCAACGTCCTGACTTTC.

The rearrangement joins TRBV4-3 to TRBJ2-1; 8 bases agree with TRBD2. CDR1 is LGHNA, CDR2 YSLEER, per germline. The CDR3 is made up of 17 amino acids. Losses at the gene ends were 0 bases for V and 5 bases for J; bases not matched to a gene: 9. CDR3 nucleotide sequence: TGCGCCAGCAGCCAAGAAGGCGGCGGGAGGACGAACAATGAGCAGTTCTTC. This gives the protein CASSQEGGGRTNNEQFF.

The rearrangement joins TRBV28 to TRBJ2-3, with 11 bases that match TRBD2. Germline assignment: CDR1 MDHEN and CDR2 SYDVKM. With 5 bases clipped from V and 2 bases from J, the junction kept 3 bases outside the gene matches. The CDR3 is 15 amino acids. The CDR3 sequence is CASSRTSGSTDTQYF. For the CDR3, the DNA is TGTGCCAGCAGTCGGACTAGCGGGTCCACAGATACGCAGTATTTT.

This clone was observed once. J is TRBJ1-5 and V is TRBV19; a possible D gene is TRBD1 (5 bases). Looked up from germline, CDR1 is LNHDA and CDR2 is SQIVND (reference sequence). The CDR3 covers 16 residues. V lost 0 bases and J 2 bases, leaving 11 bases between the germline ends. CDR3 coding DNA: TGTGCCAGTAGTATAGATAGGGGTCTGGGCAATCAGCCCCAGCATTTT. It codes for CASSIDRGLGNQPQHF.

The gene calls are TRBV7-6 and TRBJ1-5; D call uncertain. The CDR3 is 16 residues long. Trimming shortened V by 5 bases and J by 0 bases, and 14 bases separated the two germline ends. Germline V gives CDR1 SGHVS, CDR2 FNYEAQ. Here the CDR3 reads CASSPLGQYSNQPQHF. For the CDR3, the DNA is TGTGCCAGCAGCCCCCTAGGGCAGTATAGCAATCAGCCCCAGCATTTT. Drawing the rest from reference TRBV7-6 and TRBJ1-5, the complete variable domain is GAGVSQSPRYKVTKRGQDVALRCDPISGHVSLYWYRQALGQGPEFLTYFNYEAQQDKSGLPNDRFSAERPEGSISTLTIQRTEQRDSAMYRCASSPLGQYSNQPQHFGDGTRLSIL.

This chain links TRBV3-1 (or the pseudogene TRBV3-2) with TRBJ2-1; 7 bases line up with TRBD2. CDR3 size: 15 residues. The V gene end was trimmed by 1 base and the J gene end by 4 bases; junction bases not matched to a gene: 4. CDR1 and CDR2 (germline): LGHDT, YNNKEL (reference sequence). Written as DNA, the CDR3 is TGTGCCAGCAGCCAAGTGCTAGCGGCTTACAATGAGCAGTTCTTC. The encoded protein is CASSQVLAAYNEQFF.

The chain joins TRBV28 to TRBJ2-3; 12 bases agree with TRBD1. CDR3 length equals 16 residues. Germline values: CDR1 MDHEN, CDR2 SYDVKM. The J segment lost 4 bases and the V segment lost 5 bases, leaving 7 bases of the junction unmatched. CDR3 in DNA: TGTGCCAGCAGTGCCCCGGGACAGGGGGCCCCAGATACGCAGTATTTT. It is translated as CASSAPGQGAPDTQYF.